Listed here are 9 T cell receptor beta chains from one sample, sequenced in a study of tumor-infiltrating lymphocytes in primary liver carcinoma (dated by TCRdb to the late 2010s). Blood RNA was extracted from unsorted whole blood using TRIzol reagent, and germline DNA was obtained with the DNeasy Blood & Tissue kit. The sequencer listed for this sample is Illumina HiSeq 2500. TCRbeta-specific cDNA was reverse-transcribed from 500 ng total RNA using a constant-region primer and ProtoScript II reverse transcriptase. TCRbeta libraries were built with three nested multiplex PCR rounds, a slightly modified ARM-PCR procedure. Each of the first two PCR rounds ran for nine to eleven cycles and used multiplex TRBV1-TRBV30 forward primers together with a Cbeta reverse primer. In-frame beta chains were kept once TCRdb had trimmed the public reads at Q25 with fastp and called clones with MiXCR. Each entry merges the rows of one CDR3 protein and shows their most common DNA and genes. Here the sample has 310,000 or so distinct CDR3 sequences; 45% to 70% occur a single time. The ten largest make up 17% of the sample.

The material sequenced was peripheral blood. All receptors derive from a young woman with primary liver carcinoma and hepatitis B virus infection.

As for this clonotype: This may stem from a read error, because a much larger clone lies one nucleotide away. Given the absence of the conserved phenylalanine or tryptophan at the CDR3 end, a read error is likely. The rearrangement uses TRBV6-5 and TRBJ1-1; a weak D match, TRBD1 (5 bases). The CDR3 is 16 residues long. Germline V gives CDR1 MNHEY, CDR2 SVGAGI. V was cut by 6 bases and J by 0 bases, with 17 bases left in between. CDR3 loop: CASSNPPGRLNTEAFL. Written as DNA, the CDR3 is TGTGCCAGCAGCAACCCTCCGGGACGGCTGAACACTGAAGCTTTCCTT.

With regard to this clonotype: A single base separates this from a much larger clone, so it may be a read error. V usage is TRBV6-2 or TRBV6-3 and J usage is TRBJ2-5, with D possibly being TRBD2 (5 bases). Germline assignment: CDR1 MNHEY and CDR2 SVGEGT. The V gene lost 0 bases and the J gene lost 1 base, with 15 bases spanning the gap. CDR3 length equals 17 residues. CDR3 sequence: CASSYSFSRGSQETQYF. The CDR3 region has the DNA TGTGCCAGCAGTTACTCGTTCTCCAGAGGGAGCCAAGAGACCCAGTACTTC.

This clonotype appeared a single time. One end of the junction fails to match germline, which may point to a read error. The chain has TRBV12-3 or TRBV12-4 and TRBJ2-7, with 9 bases lining up with TRBD1. This CDR3 has 17 residues. The CDR3 nucleotides read TGTGCCAGCAGTTCTCTATCTTATCCACAGGGGGCCTACGAGCACTACTTC. Translation gives CASSSLSYPQGAYEHYF.

This clonotype was seen many times. In DNA form, the CDR3 reads TGTGCCAGCAGCCAGACGGCAGCCTACGAGCAGTACTTC. Translation: CASSQTAAYEQYF. The V call is TRBV11-2, the J call TRBJ2-7, with D unclear. Germline lookup yields CDR1 SGHAT and CDR2 FQNNGV. Between the trimmed V and J ends, which lost 5 bases and 2 bases, there was a span of 10 bases. There are 13 residues in the CDR3.

A remark on this clonotype: The junction shows a germline mismatch at one end, possibly a read error. The chain carries TRBV11-3 and TRBJ2-1, with 10 bases fitting TRBD2. The length of the CDR3 is 15 residues. Germline CDR1 reads SGHNT; CDR2 reads YENEEA. The CDR3 region is CTSSSLAGAYNGQFF. In DNA form, the CDR3 reads TGTACCAGCAGTTCCCTAGCGGGAGCCTACAATGGGCAGTTCTTC.

Comment on this clonotype: This may be a read error, as it is one base from a much larger clone. This CDR3 reads CASRHNRDRSSEQYF. The CDR3 DNA reads as TGTGCCAGCAGGCATAACCGGGACAGGAGCAGCGAGCAGTACTTC. The chain carries TRBV12-3 or TRBV12-4 and TRBJ2-7, with TRBD1 matching over 8 bases. The CDR3 is 15 amino acids. Germline trimming cut 6 bases from V and 6 bases from J; bases unmatched to any gene: 13.

At least ten counts were recorded for this clonotype. The gene calls are TRBV12-3 or TRBV12-4 and TRBJ2-5; perhaps TRBD2 as D (5 bases). The CDR3 sequence is 13 residues long. Between the trimmed V and J ends, which lost 6 bases and 5 bases, there was a span of 13 bases. The CDR3 nucleotides read TGTGCCAGCAGAGGACTTGAGCGGGAGACCCAGTACTTC. Residues: CASRGLERETQYF.

Remarks on this clonotype: Germline is not matched at one junction end, which may reflect a read error. The J gene is TRBJ2-1, the V gene TRBV11-3, with 7 bases that match TRBD1. CDR1 SGHNT and CDR2 YENEEA come from the germline V gene. The CDR3 is 15 amino acids. In DNA form, the CDR3 reads TGTGCCAGCAGCTGGACAGGAAATTCCTACAATGAGCAGCTCTTC. It yields the protein CASSWTGNSYNEQLF.

This clonotype appeared a few times. The genes are TRBV12-5 and TRBJ2-5, with D unresolved. Germline loops: CDR1 LGHNT, CDR2 FRNRAP. Between the trimmed V and J ends, which lost 2 bases and 0 bases, there was a span of 16 bases. This CDR3 is built from 17 residues. Here the CDR3 reads CASGLISPVPYQETQYF. The CDR3, as DNA: TGTGCTAGTGGTTTGATTAGCCCTGTCCCCTACCAAGAGACCCAGTACTTC.